This TCR beta chain derives from a study of CD8 T cells in Susac syndrome. A remark on this clonotype: Its cognate antigen is unknown.

In germline, CDR1 is MDHEN, CDR2 SYDVKM. CDR3 length: 15 residues. The V and J ends lost 0 bases and 1 base, in that order; junction bases with no gene match: 0. Study outcomes and limitations: The number of individuals included in the study's TCR sequencing and HLA analysis was acknowledged as relatively small.

Sequencing of TCR beta was performed on blood CD8+ T cells and on blood CD4+ T cells. TEMRA cells were enriched by FACS, while CD8+ and CD4+ T cells were obtained through a negative isolation that was performed magnetically. The RNA input was about 0.5 to 1 ug, and it was reverse transcribed with random hexamers. Amplification of TCR beta CDR3 was carried out by immunoSEQ multiplex PCR, which covered 54 Vbeta and 13 Jbeta segments. TCRdb passed the immunoSEQ multiplex PCR reads through MiXCR, listing each CDR3 protein once. The sample lists about 300,000 distinct CDR3 sequences, approximately 89% occurring once.

V and J are TRBV28 and TRBJ2-3; 8 positions match TRBD2. This receptor was obtained from a human donor with multiple sclerosis. Sequences were obtained from CD8+ T cells from PBMCs. The CDR3: CASSLWRGGTDTQYF. CDR3 nucleotides: TGTGCCAGCAGTTTATGGCGGGGGGGCACAGATACGCAGTATTTT.